Shown below are 21 T cell receptor beta chains from a single sample sequenced in a study of cytomegalovirus exposure and HLA in healthy donors listed by TCRdb under 2017. The library came from the immunoSEQ multiplex PCR assay. A mixture of 60 forward primers for TCR Vbeta segments and 13 reverse primers for TCR Jbeta segments was used in the multiplex PCR. TCRdb mirrors the immuneACCESS table, restricted to in-frame sequences. Some clones are absent from its copies; in checked studies, under half trace to an unresolved V gene, and the reason for the others is unknown. The table for this sample lists around 150,000 clones; approximately 68% of them were counted only once. The biggest ten clones account for 2.1% of the sample. Sequencing used PBMCs. Receptors originate from a man aged 35-49 years in good health and CMV-seronegative.

The J gene is TRBJ1-5, the V gene TRBV6-1; 9 bases fit TRBD1. The CDR3 spans 15 residues. V trimming: 6 bases; J trimming: 0 bases; junction bases outside the gene matches: 3. Germline V gene data show CDR1 as MNHNS and CDR2 as SASEGT. The CDR3 is CASSGQGYSNQPQHF. CDR3 sequence (DNA): TGTGCCAGCAGCGGACAGGGGTATAGCAATCAGCCCCAGCATTTT.

The V call is TRBV4-3, the J call TRBJ2-2; TRBD2 might be the D (6 bases). The germline gives CDR1 LGHNA, CDR2 YSLEER. CDR3 size: 16 residues. The V end was cut by 1 base, the J end by 3 bases, with 12 bases between. CDR3 DNA sequence: TGCGCCAGCAGCCAAGTGGCGGGGACCCACACCGGGGAGCTGTTTTTT. This sequence encodes CASSQVAGTHTGELFF.

The CDR3 spells CASSHGTGGQYEQYF. The CDR3 DNA reads TGCGCCAGCAGCCACGGGACAGGGGGCCAATACGAGCAGTACTTC. J is TRBJ2-7 and V is TRBV4-3; 12 positions match TRBD1. V trimming: 3 bases; J trimming: 4 bases; junction bases outside the gene matches: 4. This CDR3 has 15 amino acids. Germline loops: CDR1 LGHNA, CDR2 YSLEER.

Note on this clone: Germline is not matched at one junction end, which may reflect a read error. J is TRBJ1-5 and V is TRBV15; D is perhaps TRBD1 (6 bases). Germline-derived CDR1 and CDR2 are LNHNV and YYDKDF (reference sequence). This CDR3 is 15 amino acids long. In DNA form, the CDR3 reads TGTGCCACCAGCGGTGGGGGCTCTGGCAATCAGCCCCAGAATTTT. Its protein product is CATSGGGSGNQPQNF.

This chain uses TRBV4-1 with TRBJ2-6; 8 nucleotides line up with TRBD1. V was pared by 4 bases and J by 3 bases, with 8 bases of the junction left unmatched. Looked up from germline, CDR1 is MGHRA and CDR2 is YSYEKL. The CDR3 extends over 17 amino acids. CDR3 region: CASSRGQARSGANVLTF. DNA of the CDR3: TGCGCCAGCAGCCGGGGACAGGCCCGTAGTGGGGCCAACGTCCTGACTTTC.

The chain uses TRBV28 and TRBJ1-5; 10 bases match TRBD1. This CDR3 has 22 amino acids. V lost 5 bases, J lost 0 bases, and 22 bases stayed unmatched. Germline V gives CDR1 MDHEN, CDR2 SYDVKM. CDR3 DNA: TGTGCCAGCAGTCCCTATTGGGTGAGCCGGGACAGGGGACGGAATAGCAATCAGCCCCAGCATTTT. This gives the protein CASSPYWVSRDRGRNSNQPQHF.

V gene TRBV9 combines with J gene TRBJ2-3, with 7 bases aligning to TRBD1. The germline V gene encodes CDR1 SGDLS and CDR2 YYNGEE. The CDR3 extends over 15 amino acids. Trimming took 4 bases from V and 7 from J; bases not matched to a gene: 12. The DNA of the CDR3 is TGTGCCAGCAGCCCGCGACAGGGATCCGGGTATACGCAGTATTTT. The encoded protein is CASSPRQGSGYTQYF.

The gene calls are TRBV18 and TRBJ2-7, with D unresolved. Germline CDR1 is KGHSH and CDR2 is LQKENI. The CDR3 loop spans 13 amino acids. Trimming cost V 4 bases and J 2 bases, with 9 bases left between them. CDR3: CASSREETYEQYF. CDR3 DNA sequence: TGTGCCAGCTCACGCGAGGAGACCTACGAGCAGTACTTC.

V usage is TRBV6-1 and J usage is TRBJ2-7; 11 nucleotides line up with TRBD1. This CDR3 is built from 15 residues. The V and J ends lost 1 base and 2 bases, in that order; junction bases with no gene match: 1. Germline V gene lookup returns CDR1 MNHNS and CDR2 SASEGT. This CDR3 reads CASSEEGQGAYEQYF. DNA of the CDR3: TGTGCCAGCAGTGAAGAGGGACAGGGGGCCTACGAGCAGTACTTC.

This clone was counted between two and nine times. The chain is built from TRBV7-2 and TRBJ1-4; D gene uncertain. This CDR3 spans 14 amino acids. Germline CDR1 SGHTA, CDR2 FQGNSA. V shed 4 bases and J shed 2 bases, with 8 bases lying between them. The CDR3 sequence: CASSSGMTNEKLFF. For the CDR3, the DNA is TGTGCCAGCAGCTCGGGTATGACTAATGAAAAACTGTTTTTT. Combining the CDR3 with reference TRBV7-2 and TRBJ1-4 gives the whole variable domain GAGVSQSPSNKVTEKGKDVELRCDPISGHTALYWYRQSLGQGLEFLIYFQGNSAPDKSGLPSDRFSAERTGGSVSTLTIQRTQQEDSAVYLCASSSGMTNEKLFFGSGTQLSVL.

The chain is built from TRBV2 and TRBJ2-7, with 7 bases that match TRBD1. The CDR3 loop spans 13 amino acids. CDR1 and CDR2 from the germline V gene are SNHLY and FYNNEI. Losses at the gene ends were 9 bases for V and 1 base for J; bases not matched to a gene: 6. The CDR3 DNA follows: TGTGCCAGAGGGACAGCTAATTCCTACGAGCAGTACTTC. Residues: CARGTANSYEQYF.

J is TRBJ2-3 and V is TRBV25-1; TRBD1 matches at 10 bases. V dropped 5 bases and J dropped 6; count of bases not matched to a gene: 11. Germline V gene data show CDR1 as MGHDK and CDR2 as SYGVNS. This CDR3 has 16 residues. CDR3 loop: CASSKSRGTGADTQYF. The CDR3 coding sequence is TGTGCCAGCAGTAAAAGCCGCGGGACAGGGGCGGATACGCAGTATTTT.

This clone was observed a few times. The chain links TRBV7-7 to TRBJ2-7, with D possibly TRBD2 on 5 matching bases. Germline V gives CDR1 SSHAT, CDR2 FNYEAQ (reference sequence). The CDR3 covers 17 residues. Trimming pared 4 bases from V and 0 bases from J, leaving 19 bases between. Here the CDR3 reads CASSSSTGIHGSYEQYF. CDR3 bases: TGTGCCAGCAGCTCAAGCACCGGGATTCACGGCTCCTACGAGCAGTACTTC. The variable domain in full, completed from reference TRBV7-7 and TRBJ2-7, reads GAGVSQSPRYKVTKRGQDVTLRCDPISSHATLYWYQQALGQGPEFLTYFNYEAQPDKSGLPSDRFSAERPEGSISTLTIQRTEQRDSAMYRCASSSSTGIHGSYEQYFGPGTRLTVT.

The rearrangement links TRBV18 to TRBJ2-5, with TRBD1 as a possible D gene (6 bases). V lost 3 bases to trimming and J lost 1 base, with 15 bases between them. Germline V gene lookup returns CDR1 KGHSH and CDR2 LQKENI. CDR3 length: 16 amino acids. Here the CDR3 DNA reads TGTGCCAGCTCACCGCGGACAGCCCAACTCCAAGAGACCCAGTACTTC. Amino acid sequence: CASSPRTAQLQETQYF.

This clone was detected a few times. The chain combines TRBV7-9 with TRBJ2-7; TRBD1 matches 9 bases. V shed 4 bases, J shed 2 bases, and the junction held 9 bases outside the gene matches. The CDR3 consists of 16 residues. CDR1 is SEHNR, CDR2 FQNEAQ, per germline (reference sequence). The CDR3 sequence: CASSYGTGSLPYEQYF. The CDR3 bases are TGTGCCAGCAGCTACGGGACAGGGTCTCTCCCCTACGAGCAGTACTTC.

This rearrangement joins TRBV5-6 to TRBJ1-5; 10 bases align to TRBD1. Germline CDR1 and CDR2: SGHDT and YYEEEE. CDR3 length: 15 amino acids. With 4 bases clipped from V and 6 bases from J, the junction kept 7 bases outside the gene matches. In DNA form, the CDR3 reads TGTGCCAGCAGCCTTTCCGGGACAGGGGCTCAGCCCCAGCATTTT. This translates into CASSLSGTGAQPQHF.

A few counts support this clone. V usage is TRBV4-3 and J usage is TRBJ1-5; 8 bases fit TRBD1. The J segment lost 14 bases and the V segment lost 4 bases, leaving 10 bases of the junction unmatched. The CDR3 consists of 13 residues. Germline assignment: CDR1 LGHNA and CDR2 YSLEER. CDR3: CASSRGAGGKKHF. DNA of the CDR3: TGCGCCAGCAGCCGCGGGGCAGGGGGCAAAAAGCATTTT.

This chain links TRBV27 with TRBJ1-4, with 7 bases lining up with TRBD1. The V gene's germline CDR1 is MNHEY and CDR2 SMNVEV (reference sequence). This CDR3 has 14 amino acids. J gave up 5 bases and V 6 bases, and 6 bases lay outside the gene matches. The CDR3 region has the DNA TGTGCCAGCAGACACGCGGGACAGAATGAAAAACTGTTTTTT. Translation: CASRHAGQNEKLFF. The variable domain in full, completed from reference TRBV27 and TRBJ1-4, reads EAQVTQNPRYLITVTGKKLTVTCSQNMNHEYMSWYRQDPGLGLRQIYYSMNVEVTDKGDVPEGYKVSRKEKRNFPLILESPSPNQTSLYFCASRHAGQNEKLFFGSGTQLSVL.

Concerning this clone itself: This same CDR3 is encoded by further DNA sequences in the sample. This chain connects TRBV29-1 to TRBJ1-3; tentative D call: TRBD1 (5 bases). Trimming left V 2 bases short and J 3 bases short, with 11 bases between. Per germline, CDR1 SQVTM and CDR2 ANQGSEA. This CDR3 region has 14 residues. In DNA form, the CDR3 reads TGCAGCGTTGAAACGGGGGGAGATGGAAACACCATATATTTT. Translation gives CSVETGGDGNTIYF.

V is TRBV19 and J is TRBJ1-5; TRBD1 matches at 7 bases. The CDR3 covers 15 residues. The germline V gene has CDR1 LNHDA and CDR2 SQIVND (reference sequence). The trim removed 7 bases at V and 3 bases at J, leaving 9 bases unmatched. CDR3 nucleotides: TGTGCCAGTACTAATCAGGGGGGAATCAATCAGCCCCAGCATTTT. It translates to CASTNQGGINQPQHF. Based on the CDR3 plus reference TRBV19 and TRBJ1-5, the full variable domain is DGGITQSPKYLFRKEGQNVTLSCEQNLNHDAMYWYRQDPGQGLRLIYYSQIVNDFQKGDIAEGYSVSREKKESFPLTVTSAQKNPTAFYLCASTNQGGINQPQHFGDGTRLSIL.

This clone was detected only a few times. CDR3 DNA: TGTGCCAGCAGTTACAGGGACAACACCTACGAGCAGTACTTC. Translating it yields CASSYRDNTYEQYF. The rearrangement uses TRBV6-5 and TRBJ2-7, with D tentatively TRBD1 (6 bases). Germline V gene lookup returns CDR1 MNHEY and CDR2 SVGAGI. V lost 2 bases to trimming and J lost 2 bases, with 10 bases between them. The CDR3 sequence is 14 residues long.